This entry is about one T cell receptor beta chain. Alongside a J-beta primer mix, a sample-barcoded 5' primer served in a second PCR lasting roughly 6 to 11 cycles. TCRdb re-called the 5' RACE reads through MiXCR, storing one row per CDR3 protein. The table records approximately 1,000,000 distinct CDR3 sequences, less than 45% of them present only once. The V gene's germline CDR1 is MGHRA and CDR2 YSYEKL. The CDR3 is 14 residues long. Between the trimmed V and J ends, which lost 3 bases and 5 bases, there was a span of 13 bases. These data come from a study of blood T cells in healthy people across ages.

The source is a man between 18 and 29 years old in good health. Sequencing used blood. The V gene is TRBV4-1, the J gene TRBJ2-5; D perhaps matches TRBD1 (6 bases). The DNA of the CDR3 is TGCGCCAGCAGCCAGCCCCAGGGGTTTGAGACCCAGTACTTC. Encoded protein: CASSQPQGFETQYF.